This TCR beta chain originates from a study of identifying expanded T cells in peripheral blood. The repertoire was sequenced with immunoSEQ multiplex PCR; TCRdb's copy has only in-frame clones and lacks some. The sample lists some 120,000 clones, roughly 82% occurring once. This clone was detected a few times. The CDR3 extends over 12 amino acids. The germline gives CDR1 ENHRY, CDR2 SYGVKD. V was trimmed by 4 bases and J by 11 bases, leaving 14 bases between them. The chain employs TRBV10-3 and TRBJ1-1, with D perhaps TRBD1 (6 bases). The specimen was blood. The clonotype comes from a person aged 18 to 70 in good health. This CDR3 reads CAISAITGRAFF. CDR3 DNA sequence: TGTGCCATCAGTGCGATTACAGGGAGGGCTTTCTTT.